One and the same sample provided the 17 T cell receptor beta chains below, sequenced in a study of tissue T cells after allogeneic stem cell transplantation. Assay: immunoSEQ multiplex PCR; the TCRdb copy retains only in-frame clones and omits some. The table lists roughly 200 clones, about 60% of them singletons, with roughly 44% in the top ten. This sample comprised heart tissue, obtained at autopsy. The receptors were gathered from a female patient between 40 and 75 years old with steroid-refractory graft-versus-host disease after an allogeneic stem cell transplant. Some of the T cells might come from the graft donor.

The chain couples TRBV10-2 to TRBJ2-7; the match to TRBD2 covers 9 bases. Germline CDR1 WSHSY, CDR2 SAAADI. V shed 10 bases and J 0 bases; nucleotides not matched to a gene: 4. This CDR3 has 13 residues. The CDR3 loop is CATLAGDSYEQYF. CDR3 nucleotides: TGCGCCACCTTAGCGGGAGACTCCTACGAGCAGTACTTC.

V is TRBV21-1 and J is TRBJ1-6; TRBD1 was called by the table and not checked on the DNA. TRBV21-1 is given as a pseudogene. There are 14 residues in the CDR3. CDR3 sequence: CASSEDRVGSPLHF. The CDR3 bases are TGTGCCAGCAGCGAGGACAGGGTGGGTTCACCCCTCCACTTT.

J is TRBJ2-1 and V is TRBV2, with D unresolved. The V gene's germline CDR1 is SNHLY and CDR2 FYNNEI. The CDR3 consists of 14 residues. Trimming pared 8 bases from V and 8 bases from J, leaving 19 bases between. The CDR3 sequence: CASRSRIPYDEQFF. In DNA, the CDR3 is TGTGCCAGCCGTAGCCGCATCCCGTACGATGAGCAGTTCTTC. Drawing the rest from reference TRBV2 and TRBJ2-1, the complete variable domain is EPEVTQTPSHQVTQMGQEVILRCVPISNHLYFYWYRQILGQKVEFLVSFYNNEISEKSEIFDDQFSVERPDGSNFTLKIRSTKLEDSAMYFCASRSRIPYDEQFFGPGTRLTVL.

The CDR3 reads CASSSGGNYNSPLHF. The DNA of the CDR3 is TGTGCCAGCAGCTCCGGAGGGAATTATAATTCACCCCTCCACTTT. The chain carries TRBV7-2 and TRBJ1-6; D gene unclear. The V gene's germline CDR1 is SGHTA and CDR2 FQGNSA. The CDR3 has 15 residues. Between the trimmed V and J ends, which lost 4 bases and 4 bases, there was a span of 11 bases.

V usage is TRBV5-1 and J usage is TRBJ2-2; D is uncertain. This CDR3 is 16 amino acids long. Between the trimmed V and J ends, which lost 0 bases and 0 bases, there was a span of 9 bases. Germline lookup yields CDR1 SGHRS and CDR2 YFSETQ. The CDR3, as DNA: TGCGCCAGCAGCTTGGGGGCGTCAGCGAACACCGGGGAGCTGTTTTTT. It yields the protein CASSLGASANTGELFF.

This clone came up a few times. For the CDR3, the DNA is TGTGCCAGGGCGGGACACAAGAACACCGGGGAGCTGTTTTTT. This encodes CARAGHKNTGELFF. The chain recombines TRBV7-9 with TRBJ2-2; the D call may be TRBD1 or TRBD2 (6 bases each). This CDR3 is 14 amino acids long. The germline gives CDR1 SEHNR, CDR2 FQNEAQ (reference sequence). Between the trimmed V and J ends, which lost 9 bases and 1 base, there was a span of 12 bases.

Regarding this clone: Its ends do not fully match the called genes, so a read error is possible. The rearrangement links TRBV7-8 to TRBJ1-2; D unclear. The CDR3 extends over 12 amino acids. Germline lookup yields CDR1 SGHVS and CDR2 FQNEAQ. In DNA, the CDR3 is TGTGCCAGCAGCCTAGCCAGCTATGGCTACACCTTC. This translates into CASSLASYGYTF.

The rearrangement joins TRBV5-6 to TRBJ2-7; maybe TRBD1 (6 bases). The CDR3 covers 15 residues. CDR1 and CDR2 (germline): SGHDT, YYEEEE. V lost 0 bases and J 0 bases, leaving 10 bases between the germline ends. The CDR3 coding sequence is TGTGCCAGCAGCTTGGGACAGGCCCTCTCCTACGAGCAGTACTTC. This translates into CASSLGQALSYEQYF.

This chain connects TRBV11-2 to TRBJ1-3; D is uncertain. Germline values: CDR1 SGHAT, CDR2 FQNNGV. V dropped 5 bases and J dropped 0 bases, with 8 bases sitting between them. The CDR3 runs to 14 residues. CDR3 residues: CASSAYSSGNTIYF. Written as DNA, the CDR3 is TGTGCCAGCAGCGCATACAGCTCTGGAAACACCATATATTTT. Full variable domain (outside the CDR3, taken from reference TRBV11-2 and TRBJ1-3): EAGVAQSPRYKIIEKRQSVAFWCNPISGHATLYWYQQILGQGPKLLIQFQNNGVVDDSQLPKDRFSAERLKGVDSTLKIQPAKLEDSAVYLCASSAYSSGNTIYFGEGSWLTVV.

This CDR3 is CASSWGDRVSSEAFF. The DNA of the CDR3 is TGTGCCAGCAGCTGGGGGGACAGGGTATCATCTGAAGCTTTCTTT. The J gene is TRBJ1-1, the V gene TRBV5-6, with 9 positions matching TRBD1. This CDR3 has 15 residues. V gave up 3 bases and J gave up 6 bases; unmatched junction bases: 9. The germline V gene encodes CDR1 SGHDT and CDR2 YYEEEE.

The J gene is TRBJ2-7, the V gene TRBV18; the match to TRBD2 covers 7 bases. The CDR3 sequence is 13 residues long. J was trimmed by 4 bases and V by 6 bases; bases with no gene match: 6. Germline lookup yields CDR1 KGHSH and CDR2 LQKENI. DNA for the CDR3: TGTGCCAGCTCGTTCGCGGGAGCGTACGAGCAGTACTTC. This gives the protein CASSFAGAYEQYF.

Only a few counts were recorded for this clone. The chain couples TRBV11-2 to TRBJ2-4, with a possible D match to TRBD2 (6 bases). V lost 1 base and J lost 2, with 12 bases in between. The CDR3 covers 16 residues. Germline CDR1 SGHAT, CDR2 FQNNGV. The CDR3 is CASSLVGSGTKNIQYF. The CDR3 DNA is TGTGCCAGCAGCTTAGTGGGTAGCGGTACCAAAAACATTCAGTACTTC.

The gene calls are TRBV4-3 and TRBJ2-5; D is uncertain. Germline V CDR1 and CDR2: LGHNA, YSLEER. The V and J ends lost 1 base and 4 bases respectively, with 13 bases between them. The CDR3 extends over 15 amino acids. Written as DNA, the CDR3 is TGCGCCAGCAGCCAAGGAGGTGGCGGCCTAGAGACCCAGTACTTC. Translation: CASSQGGGGLETQYF.

V and J are TRBV9 and TRBJ2-2; D unresolved. Trimming stripped 4 bases from V and 4 bases from J, with 8 bases between. This CDR3 spans 13 amino acids. Looked up from germline, CDR1 is SGDLS and CDR2 is YYNGEE. The CDR3, as DNA: TGTGCCAGCAGCCCTCGGGCCACCGGGGAGCTGTTTTTT. Encoded protein: CASSPRATGELFF.

J is TRBJ2-2 and V is TRBV28; D is uncertain. CDR3 length: 11 residues. Trimming took 1 base from V and 7 from J, leaving 1 base between them. Germline V gives CDR1 MDHEN, CDR2 SYDVKM. The CDR3 sequence is CASSLFGELFF. CDR3 in DNA: TGTGCCAGCAGTTTATTCGGGGAGCTGTTTTTT.

J is TRBJ1-2 and V is TRBV18; D might be TRBD1 (6 bases). V shed 3 bases and J shed 8 bases, with 19 bases lying between them. The CDR3 spans 15 residues. Germline values: CDR1 KGHSH, CDR2 LQKENI. The CDR3 sequence: CASSPPSRGAGGYTF. In DNA form, the CDR3 reads TGTGCCAGCTCACCTCCTTCGAGGGGGGCAGGAGGCTACACCTTC.

The chain carries TRBV19 and TRBJ1-2; 10 bases align to TRBD1. The CDR3 sequence is 15 residues long. V gave up 1 base and J gave up 7 bases; unmatched junction bases: 6. Germline V gene data show CDR1 as LNHDA and CDR2 as SQIVND (reference sequence). CDR3 sequence: CASSIGQGARGGYTF. The CDR3 coding sequence is TGTGCCAGTAGTATAGGACAGGGGGCAAGGGGTGGCTACACCTTC.